These T cell receptor beta chains were read from a single sample in a study of shared clonotypes between healthy human individuals. Measured with immunoSEQ multiplex PCR; TCRdb has only the in-frame clones, and not every one. The sample records about 1.4 million clones, 96% being singletons. Source material: naive CD4+ T cells sorted from blood. These TCRs come from a man aged 25-45 years in good health. Both conserved end residues are part of each CDR3. The D gene is left open where the match is weak. Size tells how often a clone was seen (once, few, many) or the class of an expanded clone, and some rows leave it out.

D gene,J gene,clone size,V gene,CDR3 DNA,CDR3 protein
-,TRBJ2-3,-,TRBV30,TGTGCCTGGAGTCTAGAATTTACAGATACGCAGTATTTT,CAWSLEFTDTQYF
TRBD1,TRBJ2-3,-,TRBV10-1,TGCGCCAGCAGTGAGTCGGTTGGACAGGGGGACACAGATACGCAGTATTTT,CASSESVGQGDTDTQYF
TRBD1,TRBJ2-1,-,TRBV5-1,TGCGCCAGCAGCTTGGTACCGGGACAGAGCTCCTACAATGAGCAGTTCTTC,CASSLVPGQSSYNEQFF
TRBD2,TRBJ2-2,-,TRBV15,TGTGCCACCAGCAGAGTTGTCGGAGCGGGACCAGCGAACACCGGGGAGCTGTTTTTT,CATSRVVGAGPANTGELFF
TRBD1,TRBJ1-1,-,TRBV5-6,TGTGCCAGCAGCTTGAGGGACAGGGGGCCTGGTGAAGCTTTCTTT,CASSLRDRGPGEAFF
-,TRBJ2-1,-,TRBV5-4,TGTGCCAGCAGCTTGGCGCTATACAATGAGCAGTTCTTC,CASSLALYNEQFF
-,TRBJ2-7,-,TRBV10-3,TGTGCCATCAGTGATGGGGGCAGGGTGGTTTACGAGCAGTACTTC,CAISDGGRVVYEQYF
-,TRBJ1-4,-,TRBV6-5,TGTGCCAGCAGCCGAACAGGGGAAAAACTGTTTTTT,CASSRTGEKLFF
-,TRBJ1-1,-,TRBV29-1,TGCAGCGTCCGCGGGGGGACCGATGCTGAAGCTTTCTTT,CSVRGGTDAEAFF
-,TRBJ2-7,-,TRBV25-1,TGTGCCAGCAGTACTTTCGGACCCAACTACGAGCAGTACTTC,CASSTFGPNYEQYF
TRBD2,TRBJ2-3,-,TRBV7-2,TGTGCCAGCAGCCGTACTAGCGGGAGGGCAGATACGCAGTATTTT,CASSRTSGRADTQYF
-,TRBJ1-3,-,TRBV7-9,TGTGCCAGCAGCTTATCGGGGTACTCTGGAAACACCATATATTTT,CASSLSGYSGNTIYF
TRBD1,TRBJ2-2,-,TRBV4-2,TGTGCCAGCAGCCAAGATGTGAGGCCCTTGGACAGGGGGTACACCGGGGAGCTGTTTTTT,CASSQDVRPLDRGYTGELFF
-,TRBJ2-5,-,TRBV7-9,TGTGCCAGCAGCGTAGGGGAGACCCAGTACTTC,CASSVGETQYF
-,TRBJ2-1,-,TRBV10-3,TGTGCCATCAGGCAGGACTTAAGCTCCTACAATGAGCAGTTCTTC,CAIRQDLSSYNEQFF
TRBD1,TRBJ1-5,-,TRBV4-3,TGCGCCAGCAGCCAAGGGACAGGGAATCAGCCCCAGCATTTT,CASSQGTGNQPQHF
TRBD1,TRBJ2-1,-,TRBV19,TGTGCCAGTATGGACAGGGGAGCCTACAATGAGCAGTTCTTC,CASMDRGAYNEQFF
-,TRBJ2-5,-,TRBV5-1,TGCGCCAGCAGCTTGGCGGTAGCGGAAGAGACCCAGTACTTC,CASSLAVAEETQYF
-,TRBJ2-1,once,TRBV2,TGTGCCAGCTTTAGGGGCTACAATGAGCAGTTCTTC,CASFRGYNEQFF
TRBD2,TRBJ2-1,once,TRBV7-6,TGTGCCAGCAGCTTAGCGACTAGCGGCGGGGTGTTCGAGCAGTTCTTC,CASSLATSGGVFEQFF
-,TRBJ2-7,-,TRBV7-2,TGTGCCAGCAGCTCTCTCGGCTACGAGCAGTACTTC,CASSSLGYEQYF
TRBD1,TRBJ2-7,once,TRBV10-2,TGCGCCAGCGAACAGGGGCTCGGGGAGCAGTACTTC,CASEQGLGEQYF
-,TRBJ2-2,-,TRBV5-4,TGTGCCAGCAGCGCGGAAGCGGGTACCGGGGAGCTGTTTTTT,CASSAEAGTGELFF